This TCR beta chain was identified during a study of blood T cell repertoires in COVID-19. Turning to the study itself: There were acute and convalescent COVID-19 samples, and they came from the United States, Italy and Spain. Nucleic acid was either cDNA or gDNA, and it came from T cells, B-cell-depleted T cells, or PBMCs.

In the original workflow: Estimated nucleated cell counts came from reference gene primer amplification. Data came from immunoSEQ multiplex PCR; TCRdb stores just in-frame clones and leaves some out. V and J calls and clone size are as listed in that table; D and trimming were resolved from the DNA. The table has 55,000 to 80,000 clones, roughly four fifths seen once. CDR1 is SQVTM, CDR2 ANQGSEA, per germline. V lost 5 bases and J lost 0, with 11 bases in between. This CDR3 has 13 residues. Sequences were obtained from peripheral blood. The rearrangement joins TRBV29-1 to TRBJ2-7; weak D call: TRBD2 (6 bases). This receptor was identified in an older woman with acute or convalescent COVID-19. The CDR3 region has the DNA TGCAGCGTTCGGGGGACGGCCTCCTACGAGCAGTACTTC. This codes for CSVRGTASYEQYF.